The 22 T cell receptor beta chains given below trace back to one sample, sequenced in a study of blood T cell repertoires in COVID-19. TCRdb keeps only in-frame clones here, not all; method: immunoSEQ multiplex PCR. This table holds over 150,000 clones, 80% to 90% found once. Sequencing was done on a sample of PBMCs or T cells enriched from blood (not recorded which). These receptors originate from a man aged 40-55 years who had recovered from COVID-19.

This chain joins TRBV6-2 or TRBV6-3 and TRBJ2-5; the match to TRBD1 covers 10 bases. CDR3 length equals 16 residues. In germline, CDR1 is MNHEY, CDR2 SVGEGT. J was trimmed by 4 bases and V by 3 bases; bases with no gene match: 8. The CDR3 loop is CASSYGDRGRRETQYF. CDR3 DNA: TGTGCCAGCAGTTATGGGGACAGGGGAAGGCGAGAGACCCAGTACTTC.

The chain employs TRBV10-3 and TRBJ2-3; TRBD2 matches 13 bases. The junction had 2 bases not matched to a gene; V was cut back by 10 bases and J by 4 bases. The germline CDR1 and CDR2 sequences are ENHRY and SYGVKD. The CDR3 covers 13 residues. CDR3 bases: TGTGCCACCGGACTAGCGGGAGCAGATACGCAGTATTTT. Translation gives CATGLAGADTQYF.

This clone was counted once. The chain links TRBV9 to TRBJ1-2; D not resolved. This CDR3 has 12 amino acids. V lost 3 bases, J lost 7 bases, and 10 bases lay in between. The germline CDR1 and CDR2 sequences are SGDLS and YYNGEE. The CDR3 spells CASSGTVGGYTF. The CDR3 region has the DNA TGTGCCAGCAGCGGTACAGTGGGTGGCTACACCTTC.

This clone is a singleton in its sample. The CDR3 DNA is TGCAGCGTTGCCTTCGGCGACAGGAACACTGAAGCTTTCTTT. Protein: CSVAFGDRNTEAFF. This chain uses TRBV29-1 with TRBJ1-1; D is perhaps TRBD1 (5 bases). The ends were cut back, 4 bases at V and 1 base at J, with 13 bases in the middle. The CDR3 has 14 amino acids. Per germline, CDR1 SQVTM and CDR2 ANQGSEA.

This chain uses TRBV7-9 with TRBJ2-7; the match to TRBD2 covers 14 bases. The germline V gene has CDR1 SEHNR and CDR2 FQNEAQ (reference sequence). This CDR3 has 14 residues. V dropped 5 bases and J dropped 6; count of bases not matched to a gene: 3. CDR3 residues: CASSATSGRGEQYF. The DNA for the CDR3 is TGTGCCAGCAGCGCGACTAGCGGGAGGGGCGAGCAGTACTTC. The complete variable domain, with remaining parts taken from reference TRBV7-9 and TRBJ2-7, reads DTGVSQNPRHKITKRGQNVTFRCDPISEHNRLYWYRQTLGQGPEFLTYFQNEAQLEKSRLLSDRFSAERPKGSFSTLEIQRTEQGDSAMYLCASSATSGRGEQYFGPGTRLTVT.

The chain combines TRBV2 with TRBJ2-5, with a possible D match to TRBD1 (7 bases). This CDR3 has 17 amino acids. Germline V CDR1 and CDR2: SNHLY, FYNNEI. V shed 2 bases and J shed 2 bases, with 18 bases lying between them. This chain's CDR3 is CASSEWGGRTGQETQYF. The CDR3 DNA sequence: TGTGCCAGCAGTGAATGGGGTGGGAGGACAGGACAAGAGACCCAGTACTTC.

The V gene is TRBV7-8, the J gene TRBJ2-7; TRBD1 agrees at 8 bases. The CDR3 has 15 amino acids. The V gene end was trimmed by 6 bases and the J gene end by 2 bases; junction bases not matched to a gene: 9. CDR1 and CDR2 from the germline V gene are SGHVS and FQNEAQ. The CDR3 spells CASRHAGTGTYEQYF. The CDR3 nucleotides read TGTGCCAGCAGACATGCAGGGACAGGAACCTACGAGCAGTACTTC. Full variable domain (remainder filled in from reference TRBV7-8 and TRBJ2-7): GAGVSQSPRYKVAKRGQDVALRCDPISGHVSLFWYQQALGQGPEFLTYFQNEAQLDKSGLPSDRFFAERPEGSVSTLKIQRTQQEDSAVYLCASRHAGTGTYEQYFGPGTRLTVT.

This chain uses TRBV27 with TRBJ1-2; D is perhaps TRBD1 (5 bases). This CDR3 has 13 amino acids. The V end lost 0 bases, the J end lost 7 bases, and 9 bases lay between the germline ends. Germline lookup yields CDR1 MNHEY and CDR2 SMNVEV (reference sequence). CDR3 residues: CASSLSGDSGYTF. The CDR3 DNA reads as TGTGCCAGCAGTTTATCAGGGGATAGTGGCTACACCTTC.

CDR3 in DNA: TGTGCCAGCAGCTTAAATGGGGCGTTGGGAGAGACCCAGTACTTC. Protein: CASSLNGALGETQYF. The gene calls are TRBV7-3 and TRBJ2-5; D is possibly TRBD1 (5 bases). V shed 1 base and J shed 4 bases, with 13 bases lying between them. Germline V gene data show CDR1 as SGHTA and CDR2 as FQGTGA. This CDR3 spans 15 amino acids.

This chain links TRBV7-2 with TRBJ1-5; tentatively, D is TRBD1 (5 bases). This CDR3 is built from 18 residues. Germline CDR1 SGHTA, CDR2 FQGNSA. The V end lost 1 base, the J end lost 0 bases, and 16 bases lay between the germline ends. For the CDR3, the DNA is TGTGCCAGCAGCTTAGTGGGTCAGGGTTCGTATAGCAATCAGCCCCAGCATTTT. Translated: CASSLVGQGSYSNQPQHF.

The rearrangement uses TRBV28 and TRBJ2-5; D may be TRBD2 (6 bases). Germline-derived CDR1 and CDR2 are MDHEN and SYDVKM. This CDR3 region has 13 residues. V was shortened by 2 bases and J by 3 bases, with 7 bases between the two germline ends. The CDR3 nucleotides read TGTGCCAGCAGTTTAACGGGGGAAGAGACCCAGTACTTC. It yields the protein CASSLTGEETQYF.

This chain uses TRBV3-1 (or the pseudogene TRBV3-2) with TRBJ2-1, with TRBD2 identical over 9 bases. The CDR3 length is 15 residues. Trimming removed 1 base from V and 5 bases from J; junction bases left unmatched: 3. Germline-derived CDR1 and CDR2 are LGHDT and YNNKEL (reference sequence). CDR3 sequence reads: CASSQATSGHNEQFF. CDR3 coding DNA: TGTGCCAGCAGCCAAGCGACTAGCGGTCACAATGAGCAGTTCTTC.

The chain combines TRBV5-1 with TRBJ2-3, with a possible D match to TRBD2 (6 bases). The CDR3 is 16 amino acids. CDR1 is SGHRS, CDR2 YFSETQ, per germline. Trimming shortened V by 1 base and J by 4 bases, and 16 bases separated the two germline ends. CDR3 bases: TGCGCCAGCAGCTTGTCAAGGAGGGCTTATCCAGATACGCAGTATTTT. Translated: CASSLSRRAYPDTQYF.

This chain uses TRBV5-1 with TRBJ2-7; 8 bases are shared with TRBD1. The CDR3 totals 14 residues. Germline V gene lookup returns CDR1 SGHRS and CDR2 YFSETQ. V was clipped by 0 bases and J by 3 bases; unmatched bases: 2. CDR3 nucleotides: TGCGCCAGCAGCTTGGTAGGACAGGGCTACGAGCAGTACTTC. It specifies CASSLVGQGYEQYF.

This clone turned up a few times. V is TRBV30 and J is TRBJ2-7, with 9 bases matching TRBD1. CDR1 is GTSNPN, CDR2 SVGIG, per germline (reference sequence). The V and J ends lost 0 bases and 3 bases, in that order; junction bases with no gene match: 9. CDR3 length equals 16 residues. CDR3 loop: CAWSVDRGTGVYEQYF. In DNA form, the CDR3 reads TGTGCCTGGAGTGTAGACAGGGGGACGGGAGTCTACGAGCAGTACTTC.

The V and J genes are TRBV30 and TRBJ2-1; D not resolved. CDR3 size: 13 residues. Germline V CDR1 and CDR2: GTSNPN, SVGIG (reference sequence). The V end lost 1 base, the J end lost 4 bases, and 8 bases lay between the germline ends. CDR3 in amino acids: CAWSGSVYNEQFF. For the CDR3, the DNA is TGTGCCTGGAGTGGTTCCGTGTACAATGAGCAGTTCTTC. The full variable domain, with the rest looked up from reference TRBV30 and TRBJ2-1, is SQTIHQWPATLVQPVGSPLSLECTVEGTSNPNLYWYRQAAGRGLQLLFYSVGIGQISSEVPQNLSASRPQDRQFILSSKKLLLSDSGFYLCAWSGSVYNEQFFGPGTRLTVL.

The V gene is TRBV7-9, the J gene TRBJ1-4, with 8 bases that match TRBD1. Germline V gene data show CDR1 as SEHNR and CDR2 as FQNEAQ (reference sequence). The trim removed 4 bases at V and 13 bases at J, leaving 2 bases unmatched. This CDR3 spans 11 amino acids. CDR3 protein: CASSSGQGLFF. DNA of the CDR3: TGTGCCAGCAGCTCCGGACAGGGACTGTTTTTT.

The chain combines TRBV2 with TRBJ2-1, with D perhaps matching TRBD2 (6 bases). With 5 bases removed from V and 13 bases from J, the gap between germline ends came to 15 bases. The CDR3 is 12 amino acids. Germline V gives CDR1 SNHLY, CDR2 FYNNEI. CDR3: CASSLESGLQFF. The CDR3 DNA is TGTGCCAGCAGTCTAGAATCAGGACTACAGTTCTTC.

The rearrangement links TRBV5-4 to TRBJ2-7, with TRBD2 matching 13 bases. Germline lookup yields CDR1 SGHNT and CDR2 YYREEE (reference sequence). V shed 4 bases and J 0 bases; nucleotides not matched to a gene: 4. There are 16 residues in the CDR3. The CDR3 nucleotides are TGTGCCAGCAGCCCCGGACTAGCGGGGGCCTCCTACGAGCAGTACTTC. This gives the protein CASSPGLAGASYEQYF.

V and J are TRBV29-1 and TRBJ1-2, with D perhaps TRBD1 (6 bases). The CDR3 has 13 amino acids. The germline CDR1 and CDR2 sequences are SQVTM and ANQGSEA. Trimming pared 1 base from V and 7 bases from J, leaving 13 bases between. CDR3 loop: CSVEAQGLGGYTF. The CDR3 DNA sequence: TGCAGCGTTGAAGCCCAGGGGCTCGGTGGCTACACCTTC. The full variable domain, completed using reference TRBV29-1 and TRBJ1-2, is SAVISQKPSRDICQRGTSLTIQCQVDSQVTMMFWYRQQPGQSLTLIATANQGSEATYESGFVIDKFPISRPNLTFSTLTVSNMSPEDSSIYLCSVEAQGLGGYTFGSGTRLTVV.

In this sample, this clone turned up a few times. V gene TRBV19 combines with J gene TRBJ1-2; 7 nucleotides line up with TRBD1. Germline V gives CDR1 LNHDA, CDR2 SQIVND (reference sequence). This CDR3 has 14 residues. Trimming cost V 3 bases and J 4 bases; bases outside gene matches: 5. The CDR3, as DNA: TGTGCCAGTAGTATCCCCGGGACAGTCTATGGCTACACCTTC. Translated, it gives CASSIPGTVYGYTF.

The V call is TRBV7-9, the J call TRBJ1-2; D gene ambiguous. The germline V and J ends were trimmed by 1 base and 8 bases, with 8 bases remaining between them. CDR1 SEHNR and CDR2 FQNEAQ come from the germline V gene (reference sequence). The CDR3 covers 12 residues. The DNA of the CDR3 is TGTGCCAGCAGCTTAGGGAGGATGGGCTACACCTTC. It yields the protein CASSLGRMGYTF.